The 23 T cell receptor beta chains in this list originate from one sample, sequenced in a study of T cells in Graves' hyperthyroidism and ophthalmopathy. RNA transcripts served as the template for amplifying TCR beta CDR3 regions. First-round RT-PCR of the TCR CDR3 relied on the HTBI primer set. Via MiXCR, TCRdb re-called the multiplex PCR reads, giving one row per CDR3 protein. The sample yields roughly 500,000 distinct CDR3 sequences, roughly 15% seen once. Sequenced sample: blood. All receptors derive from a woman in her twenties or thirties with Graves' ophthalmopathy.

DNA of the CDR3: TGTGCCAGCAGCGACCCTGGACTAGCTAGAGATACGCAGTATTTT. Amino acid sequence: CASSDPGLARDTQYF. This chain joins TRBV28 and TRBJ2-3; 8 bases map to TRBD2. Germline CDR1 and CDR2: MDHEN and SYDVKM. Trimming removed 6 bases from V and 5 bases from J; junction bases left unmatched: 10. The CDR3 is made up of 15 amino acids.

There are a few counts of this clonotype. The chain carries TRBV4-3 and TRBJ2-3; D is possibly TRBD1 (6 bases). The germline CDR1 and CDR2 sequences are LGHNA and YSLEER. The CDR3 is made up of 17 amino acids. V shed 0 bases and J shed 1 base, with 14 bases lying between them. The CDR3: CASSQDGTPTRTDTQYF. As DNA, the CDR3 is TGCGCCAGCAGCCAAGATGGGACACCAACTCGCACAGATACGCAGTATTTT.

This clonotype was picked up a small number of times. The rearrangement links TRBV7-2 to TRBJ2-1; tentatively, D is TRBD1 or TRBD2 (6 bases each). Between the trimmed V and J ends, which lost 5 bases and 7 bases, there was a span of 18 bases. Per the germline V gene, CDR1 is SGHTA and CDR2 is FQGNSA. The CDR3 runs 15 residues. CDR3 DNA: TGTGCCAGCAGCCCTTTGGGGGGCCTAAGGAATGAGCAGTTCTTC. The encoded protein is CASSPLGGLRNEQFF.

This clonotype was observed many times. The chain is built from TRBV12-3 or TRBV12-4 and TRBJ2-1; maybe TRBD1 (5 bases). The CDR3 loop spans 14 amino acids. V gave up 1 base and J gave up 6 bases, with 10 bases separating them. CDR3 sequence reads: CASSLEGLGNEQFF. The CDR3 nucleotides are TGTGCCAGCAGTTTAGAGGGGCTGGGCAATGAGCAGTTCTTC.

This clonotype showed up just a few times. The V gene is TRBV27, the J gene TRBJ2-3; D is undetermined. The CDR3 is made up of 14 amino acids. V was clipped by 5 bases and J by 0 bases, with 9 bases between them. CDR1 and CDR2 (germline): MNHEY, SMNVEV (reference sequence). This CDR3 is CASSTPSSTDTQYF. The CDR3 DNA reads TGTGCCAGCAGTACACCCAGTAGCACAGATACGCAGTATTTT.

CDR3 region: CASSQDRGVPYEQYF. CDR3 coding DNA: TGCGCCAGCAGCCAAGATAGGGGGGTCCCCTACGAGCAGTACTTC. This chain connects TRBV4-3 to TRBJ2-7; the D gene could be TRBD1 or TRBD2 (6 bases each). CDR1 and CDR2 from the germline V gene are LGHNA and YSLEER. Trimming pared 0 bases from V and 2 bases from J, leaving 11 bases between. The CDR3 has 15 amino acids.

This clonotype was picked up many times. The V call is TRBV18, the J call TRBJ1-2; D possibly corresponds to TRBD1 (6 bases). V lost 6 bases and J 2 bases, leaving 13 bases between the germline ends. CDR1 is KGHSH and CDR2 is LQKENI in the germline V gene. The CDR3 length is 14 residues. The CDR3 region is CASSPDGQNYGYTF. The CDR3 DNA reads as TGTGCCAGCTCCCCAGACGGACAGAACTATGGCTACACCTTC.

For this clonotype: One end of the junction varies from germline; a read error may be responsible. V and J are TRBV19 and TRBJ2-6, with a possible D match to TRBD1 (5 bases). The CDR3 has 17 amino acids. Germline assignment: CDR1 LNHDA and CDR2 SQIVND (reference sequence). This chain's CDR3 is CASSIAGVASGANALTF. The CDR3 coding sequence is TGTGCCAGTAGTATAGCAGGTGTGGCCTCTGGGGCCAACGCCCTGACTTTC.

The rearrangement joins TRBV15 to TRBJ2-7, with D possibly being TRBD2 (5 bases). The CDR3 is 14 residues long. The V end lost 1 base, the J end lost 5 bases, and 12 bases lay between the germline ends. The germline V gene has CDR1 LNHNV and CDR2 YYDKDF (reference sequence). The CDR3 is CATSRGSGSHEQYF. In DNA, the CDR3 is TGTGCCACCAGCAGAGGTTCGGGGTCCCACGAGCAGTACTTC.

The V gene is TRBV19, the J gene TRBJ2-5; 7 positions match TRBD1. CDR1 and CDR2 from the germline V gene are LNHDA and SQIVND (reference sequence). CDR3 length: 13 amino acids. V shed 7 bases and J 3 bases; nucleotides not matched to a gene: 5. The CDR3 spells CASKSGTEETQYF. DNA of the CDR3: TGTGCCAGTAAGTCCGGGACAGAAGAGACCCAGTACTTC. The full variable domain, in which reference TRBV19 and TRBJ2-5 provide the parts outside the CDR3, is DGGITQSPKYLFRKEGQNVTLSCEQNLNHDAMYWYRQDPGQGLRLIYYSQIVNDFQKGDIAEGYSVSREKKESFPLTVTSAQKNPTAFYLCASKSGTEETQYFGPGTRLLVL.

This clonotype turned up a few times. The V and J genes are TRBV9 and TRBJ2-2; D possibly corresponds to TRBD2 (5 bases). Germline V gene sequence: CDR1 SGDLS, CDR2 YYNGEE. This CDR3 is built from 14 residues. Trimming removed 3 bases at V and 6 bases at J, with 12 bases between. The CDR3 DNA is TGTGCCAGCAGCGCCCTTAGCGAGGCCGGGGAGCTGTTTTTT. Amino acid sequence: CASSALSEAGELFF.

The CDR3 reads CASSEGLAAAYEQYF. CDR3 bases: TGTGCCAGCAGTGAAGGACTAGCGGCAGCCTACGAGCAGTACTTC. The rearrangement uses TRBV6-1 and TRBJ2-7; 9 nucleotides match TRBD2. The junction had 3 bases not matched to a gene; V was cut back by 1 base and J by 2 bases. The CDR3 covers 15 residues. The germline gives CDR1 MNHNS, CDR2 SASEGT.

This clonotype was found a few times. The chain has TRBV29-1 and TRBJ2-2; the D gene is possibly TRBD1 (6 bases). This CDR3 contains 13 residues. Germline CDR1 is SQVTM and CDR2 is ANQGSEA. V lost 6 bases and J 4 bases, leaving 12 bases between the germline ends. The CDR3, as DNA: TGCAGCGTCGATCCACAGGGCACCGGGGAGCTGTTTTTT. Translation gives CSVDPQGTGELFF.

This clonotype was counted a few times. This chain connects TRBV24-1 to TRBJ2-7, with D maybe TRBD1 (6 bases). The CDR3 loop spans 13 amino acids. V lost 4 bases, J lost 6 bases, and 12 bases lay in between. CDR1 is KGHDR and CDR2 is SFDVKD in the germline V gene. The CDR3 nucleotides read TGTGCCACCAGTGAACTCGGGACACCCGAGCAGTACTTC. Protein sequence: CATSELGTPEQYF.

This clonotype has a count of ten or more. The rearrangement links TRBV12-3 or TRBV12-4 to TRBJ2-7, with 8 bases fitting TRBD1. V shed 3 bases, J shed 6 bases, and the junction held 7 bases outside the gene matches. This CDR3 is built from 14 residues. The CDR3 spells CASSLAGQAGEQYF. The CDR3 DNA sequence: TGTGCCAGCAGTTTGGCGGGACAGGCAGGCGAGCAGTACTTC.

This clonotype was seen a handful of times. The chain combines TRBV10-3 with TRBJ2-1; either TRBD1 or TRBD2 may supply D (5 bases each). The germline gives CDR1 ENHRY, CDR2 SYGVKD. With 4 bases removed from V and 0 bases from J, the gap between germline ends came to 13 bases. The CDR3 consists of 16 residues. The chain's CDR3 is CAISGPFGGSYNEQFF. CDR3 DNA: TGTGCCATCAGTGGTCCCTTTGGGGGCTCCTACAATGAGCAGTTCTTC.

The V and J genes are TRBV6-5 and TRBJ2-7; D gene unclear. The CDR3 has 14 amino acids. Germline V gene data show CDR1 as MNHEY and CDR2 as SVGAGI. V lost 4 bases to trimming and J lost 3 bases, with 13 bases between them. The CDR3 region has the DNA TGTGCCAGCAGTTTAGGTAACAGCTACTACGAGCAGTACTTC. As protein: CASSLGNSYYEQYF.

This clonotype was detected a few times. The chain is built from TRBV4-3 and TRBJ2-7, with a weak D call TRBD2 (5 bases). With 0 bases removed from V and 0 bases from J, the gap between germline ends came to 12 bases. The CDR3 sequence is 16 residues long. Looked up from germline, CDR1 is LGHNA and CDR2 is YSLEER. The CDR3 nucleotides read TGCGCCAGCAGCCAAGATCTCACTAGTGGCTCCTACGAGCAGTACTTC. Translating it yields CASSQDLTSGSYEQYF.

At least ten counts were recorded for this clonotype. The J gene is TRBJ1-2, the V gene TRBV6-1, with a tentative D call TRBD1 (5 bases). Trimming pared 10 bases from V and 3 bases from J, leaving 30 bases between. This CDR3 region has 18 residues. From germline, CDR1 is MNHNS and CDR2 SASEGT. DNA for the CDR3: TGTGCCACCCCGGCAGGGAGGGACTTATCCCGAAGGGACTATGGCTACACCTTC. Residues: CATPAGRDLSRRDYGYTF.

The genes are TRBV6-1 and TRBJ2-1; 7 bases map to TRBD2. This CDR3 has 14 amino acids. V was clipped by 6 bases and J by 9 bases; unmatched bases: 11. CDR1 is MNHNS, CDR2 SASEGT, per germline. CDR3 nucleotides: TGTGCCAGCAGCGAGCGGCGGGAGTGGGTTGAGCAGTTCTTC. Protein sequence: CASSERREWVEQFF.

This clonotype appeared many times. The rearrangement uses TRBV9 and TRBJ2-7; D may be TRBD1 (7 bases). CDR1 is SGDLS and CDR2 is YYNGEE in the germline V gene. The ends were cut back, 3 bases at V and 1 base at J, with 20 bases in the middle. The CDR3 loop spans 17 amino acids. CDR3 amino acids: CASSAETAQGRSYEQYF. CDR3 DNA sequence: TGTGCCAGCAGCGCCGAAACCGCACAGGGGAGGTCCTACGAGCAGTACTTC.

V and J are TRBV4-3 and TRBJ1-1; D perhaps matches TRBD1 (5 bases). CDR3 length: 16 residues. V lost 4 bases to trimming and J lost 10 bases, with 25 bases between them. The germline gives CDR1 LGHNA, CDR2 YSLEER. This CDR3 reads CASSLTPGTAVGVAFF. DNA for the CDR3: TGCGCCAGCAGCCTTACTCCCGGGACGGCCGTAGGTGTAGCTTTCTTT.

Worth noting for this clonotype: One base away lies a much larger clone, so this may be a sequencing read error. The chain employs TRBV28 and TRBJ1-2, with D perhaps TRBD1 (5 bases). Trimming removed 6 bases from V and 4 bases from J, with 12 bases in between. CDR3 length: 13 amino acids. Germline V gene data show CDR1 as MDHEN and CDR2 as SYDVKM. CDR3 DNA: TGTGCCAGCAGGTTACCCAGGGCCTATGGCTACACCTTC. Its translation: CASRLPRAYGYTF.